This TCR beta chain was obtained from a study of CD8+CD57+ T cells in acquired aplastic anemia. Study background: CD4+ and CD8+ cells, once sorted, gave DNA averaging roughly 3.4 ug. Healthy-donor CD4+ cells averaged about 9.8 million reads.

This CDR3 contains 15 residues. CDR1 MNHEY and CDR2 SVGAGI come from the germline V gene. V dropped 4 bases and J dropped 2 bases, with 15 bases sitting between them. As regards this clonotype: What it binds is unknown.

Study results and caveats: It was found that more than 25 CD8+ CDR3 sequences were shared between patients and controls. No significant patient-versus-control difference appeared in CD8+ Simpson's diversity.

Genomic DNA served as template for TCR beta VDJ and CDR3 profiling. TCRdb used MiXCR to reprocess the reads, holding one entry per CDR3 protein. This sample yields some 130,000 distinct CDR3 sequences, of which around 41% are seen a single time; 6.5% to 10% belongs to the top ten. This TCR was sampled from a human donor in good health, serving as a control. The rearrangement links TRBV6-5 to TRBJ2-7; possibly TRBD2 for D (7 bases). Sequencing used sorted CD4+, CD8+, or CD8+CD57+ T cells (not recorded which) from PBMCs. The CDR3 DNA follows: TGTGCCAGCAGTTCATATGGGGGGGCCACCTACGAGCAGTACTTC. Its protein product is CASSSYGGATYEQYF.